The T cell receptor (beta chain) under discussion was sequenced for a study of a mutant IDH1 vaccine in newly diagnosed glioma. Study background: Visit V12 happened at week 35; visit V13 happened at week 47.

V was pared by 4 bases and J by 2 bases, with 17 bases between. CDR3 length: 16 amino acids. Per germline, CDR1 SGHVS and CDR2 FNYEAQ. Time point indicated: week 35, safety follow-up. The vaccine gave 300 ug of a 20-mer mutant IDH1 peptide subcutaneously per dose. Each tumor in the donors was a new WHO grade 3 or 4 astrocytoma, IDH1-mutant and ATRX-lost. TCRdb keeps only in-frame clones here, not all; method: immunoSEQ multiplex PCR. There are about 68,000 clones in the sample; roughly 84% occur only once, and roughly 12% lies in the top ten. About this clone itself: The antigen remains unidentified.

This chain connects TRBV7-6 to TRBJ1-1, with D possibly TRBD1 on 6 matching bases. This sequence was found in a man aged 18 to 35 with glioma. Source: PBMCs, taken from a glioma patient whose treatment included an IDH1 peptide vaccine. For the CDR3, the DNA is TGTGCCAGCAGCTCTAGGGGGGAGAGGGGAAACACTGAAGCTTTCTTT. Its translation: CASSSRGERGNTEAFF.